These T cell receptor beta chains were read from a single sample in a study of neurological immune-mediated disorders. TCRdb fed the 5' RACE reads into MiXCR, producing one record per CDR3 protein. The sample contains approximately 82,000 distinct CDR3 sequences, roughly 2.6% of which appear only once. Sequenced material: PBMCs. Receptors were obtained from a woman aged 25 to 45 with multiple sclerosis. The CDR3 runs from the conserved cysteine through the conserved F or W. The order of the fields is clone size, D gene, J gene, CDR3 length, V gene, CDR3 DNA, CDR3 protein. The D gene is left open where the match is weak. Not all rows give a size; the values are once, few, many and, for expanded clones, a class.

abundance: many; d_gene: TRBD2; j_gene: TRBJ2-3; len: 15; v_gene: TRBV2; CDR3nt: TGTGCCAGCAGTCAGACTAGCGGAGGGTCTGTAACGCAGTATTTT; CDR3aa: CASSQTSGGSVTQYF
abundance: many; d_gene: TRBD2; j_gene: TRBJ2-1; len: 15; v_gene: TRBV20-1; CDR3nt: TGCAGTGTTTCGGCTAGCGGCCGCTCCTACAATGAGCAGTTCTTC; CDR3aa: CSVSASGRSYNEQFF
abundance: many; d_gene: TRBD1; j_gene: TRBJ1-6; len: 15; v_gene: TRBV15; CDR3nt: TGTGCCACCAGCGTAGGTAGGGGGCTGAGTTCACCCCTCCACTTT; CDR3aa: CATSVGRGLSSPLHF
abundance: many; d_gene: -; j_gene: TRBJ1-2; len: 12; v_gene: TRBV13; CDR3nt: TGTGCCAGCAGCTCAGGGGCCAATGGCTACACCTTC; CDR3aa: CASSSGANGYTF
abundance: many; d_gene: TRBD1; j_gene: TRBJ2-5; len: 15; v_gene: TRBV4-1; CDR3nt: TGCGCCAGCAGCCAAGATTGGGGACAGCAAGAGACCCAGTACTTC; CDR3aa: CASSQDWGQQETQYF
abundance: many; d_gene: TRBD1; j_gene: TRBJ1-1; len: 17; v_gene: TRBV5-1; CDR3nt: TGCGCCAGCAGCAAAGGACAGGGGGCACTGTTGGACACTGAAGCTTTCTTT; CDR3aa: CASSKGQGALLDTEAFF
abundance: many; d_gene: -; j_gene: TRBJ1-1; len: 14; v_gene: TRBV4-3; CDR3nt: TGCGCCAGCAGCCAAGGTTTGGGGAACACTGAAGCTTTCTTT; CDR3aa: CASSQGLGNTEAFF
abundance: many; d_gene: TRBD1; j_gene: TRBJ2-1; len: 16; v_gene: TRBV20-1; CDR3nt: TGCAGTGCTAGGGTTATCGGGACAGGGGTTTACAATGAGCAGTTCTTC; CDR3aa: CSARVIGTGVYNEQFF
abundance: many; d_gene: TRBD1; j_gene: TRBJ1-5; len: 15; v_gene: TRBV12-3/TRBV12-4; CDR3nt: TGTGCCAGCAGTCCCGGGACAGGGTTGTATCAGCCCCAGCATTTT; CDR3aa: CASSPGTGLYQPQHF
abundance: many; d_gene: -; j_gene: TRBJ1-1; len: 15; v_gene: TRBV20-1; CDR3nt: TGCAGTGCTCCAACTCCCGGGCGGGAGAACACTGAAGCTTTCTTT; CDR3aa: CSAPTPGRENTEAFF
abundance: many; d_gene: -; j_gene: TRBJ2-1; len: 15; v_gene: TRBV5-6; CDR3nt: TGTGCCAGCAGCTGGAGGACAGCCTCCTACAATGAGCAGTTCTTC; CDR3aa: CASSWRTASYNEQFF
abundance: many; d_gene: TRBD2; j_gene: TRBJ2-6; len: 16; v_gene: TRBV20-1; CDR3nt: TGCAGTGCTAGATCTAGCGGGAGGACTGGGGCCAACGTCCTGACTTTC; CDR3aa: CSARSSGRTGANVLTF
abundance: -; d_gene: -; j_gene: TRBJ2-1; len: 14; v_gene: TRBV7-3; CDR3nt: TGTGCCAGCAGCTTAATTCCCCCATCCAATGAGCAGTTCTTC; CDR3aa: CASSLIPPSNEQFF
abundance: many; d_gene: -; j_gene: TRBJ1-1; len: 11; v_gene: TRBV28; CDR3nt: TGTGCCAGCAGTTTACTGGGGACGCCTTTCTTT; CDR3aa: CASSLLGTPFF
abundance: many; d_gene: -; j_gene: TRBJ2-2; len: 12; v_gene: TRBV11-3; CDR3nt: TGTGCCAGCAGCCCGGGACCCGGGGAGCTGTTTTTT; CDR3aa: CASSPGPGELFF
abundance: many; d_gene: TRBD2; j_gene: TRBJ2-7; len: 15; v_gene: TRBV20-1; CDR3nt: TGCAGTGCTCCTGACGGGACTAGTAATCCCTACGAGCAGTACTTC; CDR3aa: CSAPDGTSNPYEQYF
abundance: many; d_gene: -; j_gene: TRBJ1-5; len: 14; v_gene: TRBV27; CDR3nt: TGTGCCAGCAGCCGTAAGAGGGGGGGCCAGCCCCAGCATTTT; CDR3aa: CASSRKRGGQPQHF
abundance: many; d_gene: -; j_gene: TRBJ2-7; len: 14; v_gene: TRBV5-1; CDR3nt: TGCGCCAGCAGCTTGGCCCCGGGGACCTACGAGCAGTACTTC; CDR3aa: CASSLAPGTYEQYF
abundance: many; d_gene: -; j_gene: TRBJ1-5; len: 15; v_gene: TRBV7-2; CDR3nt: TGTGCCAGCAGCCTGGGGGTAGGGGCCGGTCAGCCCCAGCATTTT; CDR3aa: CASSLGVGAGQPQHF
abundance: many; d_gene: TRBD1; j_gene: TRBJ2-7; len: 13; v_gene: TRBV7-9; CDR3nt: TGTGCCAGCAGTTCCACAGGGGGCCTCGAGCAGTACTTC; CDR3aa: CASSSTGGLEQYF
abundance: many; d_gene: -; j_gene: TRBJ2-1; len: 16; v_gene: TRBV7-2; CDR3nt: TGTGCCAGCAGCTTAAATTCCTGGAGGTCCTACAATGAGCAGTTCTTC; CDR3aa: CASSLNSWRSYNEQFF
abundance: many; d_gene: -; j_gene: TRBJ2-4; len: 12; v_gene: TRBV20-1; CDR3nt: TGCAGTGCTGCCGGGCCGCGGAACATTCAGTACTTC; CDR3aa: CSAAGPRNIQYF